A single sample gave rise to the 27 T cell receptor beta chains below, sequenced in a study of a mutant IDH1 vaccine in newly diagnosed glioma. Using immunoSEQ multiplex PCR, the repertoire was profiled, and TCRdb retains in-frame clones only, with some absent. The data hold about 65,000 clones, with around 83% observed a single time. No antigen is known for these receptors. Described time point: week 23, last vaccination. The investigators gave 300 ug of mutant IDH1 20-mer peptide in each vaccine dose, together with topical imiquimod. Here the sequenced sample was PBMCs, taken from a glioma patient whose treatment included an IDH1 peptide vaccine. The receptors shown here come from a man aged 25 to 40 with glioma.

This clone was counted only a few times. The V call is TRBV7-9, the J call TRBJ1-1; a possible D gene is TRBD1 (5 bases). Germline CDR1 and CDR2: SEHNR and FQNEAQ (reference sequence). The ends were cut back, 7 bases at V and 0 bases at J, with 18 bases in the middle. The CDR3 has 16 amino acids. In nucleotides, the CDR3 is TGTGCCAGCAACCCGGGGGGTACCCACATGAACACTGAAGCTTTCTTT. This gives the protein CASNPGGTHMNTEAFF.

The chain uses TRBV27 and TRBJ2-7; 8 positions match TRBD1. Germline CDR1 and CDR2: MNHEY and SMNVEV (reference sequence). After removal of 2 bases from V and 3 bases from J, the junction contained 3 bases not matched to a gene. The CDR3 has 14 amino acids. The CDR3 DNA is TGTGCCAGCAGTTTAGGGACAGGCTTCTACGAGCAGTACTTC. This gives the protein CASSLGTGFYEQYF.

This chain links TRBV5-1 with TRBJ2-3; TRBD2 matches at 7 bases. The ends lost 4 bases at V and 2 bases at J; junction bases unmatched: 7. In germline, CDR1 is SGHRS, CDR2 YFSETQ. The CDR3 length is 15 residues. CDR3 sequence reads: CASSPNRDYTDTQYF. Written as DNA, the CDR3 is TGCGCCAGCAGCCCAAACCGGGACTACACAGATACGCAGTATTTT.

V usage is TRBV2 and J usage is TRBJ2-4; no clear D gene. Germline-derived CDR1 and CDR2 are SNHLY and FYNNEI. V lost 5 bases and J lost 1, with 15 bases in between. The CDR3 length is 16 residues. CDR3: CASSPGLFNAKNIQYF. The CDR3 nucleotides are TGTGCCAGCAGTCCCGGTCTGTTCAATGCCAAAAACATTCAGTACTTC.

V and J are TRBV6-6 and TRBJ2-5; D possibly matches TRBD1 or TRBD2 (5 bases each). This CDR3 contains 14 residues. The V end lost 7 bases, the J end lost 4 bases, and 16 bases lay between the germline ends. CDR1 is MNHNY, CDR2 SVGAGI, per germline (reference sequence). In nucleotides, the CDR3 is TGTGCCAGCAAGGAGACAGTTCGGGGAGAGACCCAGTACTTC. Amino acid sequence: CASKETVRGETQYF.

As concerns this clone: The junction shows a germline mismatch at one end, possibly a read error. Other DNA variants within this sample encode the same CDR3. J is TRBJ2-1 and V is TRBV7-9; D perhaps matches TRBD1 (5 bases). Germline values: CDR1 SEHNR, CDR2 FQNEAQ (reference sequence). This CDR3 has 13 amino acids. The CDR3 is CASSDDSYNEQFF. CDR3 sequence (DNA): TGTGCCAGCAGTGACGACAGCTACAATGAACAGTTCTTC.

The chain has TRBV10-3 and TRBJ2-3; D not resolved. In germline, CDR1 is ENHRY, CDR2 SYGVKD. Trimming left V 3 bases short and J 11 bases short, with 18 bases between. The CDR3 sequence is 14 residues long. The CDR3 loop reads CAISEGPTYTQQYF. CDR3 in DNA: TGTGCCATCAGTGAAGGGCCCACCTACACTCAGCAGTATTTT.

The CDR3 nucleotides are TGTGCCAGCAGCTACGGGACAGAAACAGATACGCAGTATTTT. Its translation is CASSYGTETDTQYF. This chain links TRBV13 with TRBJ2-3; 7 positions match TRBD1. CDR1 PRHDT and CDR2 FYEKMQ come from the germline V gene (reference sequence). Losses at the gene ends were 4 bases for V and 3 bases for J; bases not matched to a gene: 4. The CDR3 covers 14 residues. Together with reference TRBV13 and TRBJ2-3, the CDR3 gives the full variable domain: AAGVIQSPRHLIKEKRETATLKCYPIPRHDTVYWYQQGPGQDPQFLISFYEKMQSDKGSIPDRFSAQQFSDYHSELNMSSLELGDSALYFCASSYGTETDTQYFGPGTRLTVL.

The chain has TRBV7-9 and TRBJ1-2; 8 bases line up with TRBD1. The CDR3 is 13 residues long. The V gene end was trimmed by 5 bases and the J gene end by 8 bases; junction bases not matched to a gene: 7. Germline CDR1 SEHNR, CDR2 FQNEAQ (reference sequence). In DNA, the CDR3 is TGTGCCAGCAGCCCCCAGGACAGGGAAGGCTACACCTTC. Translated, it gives CASSPQDREGYTF.

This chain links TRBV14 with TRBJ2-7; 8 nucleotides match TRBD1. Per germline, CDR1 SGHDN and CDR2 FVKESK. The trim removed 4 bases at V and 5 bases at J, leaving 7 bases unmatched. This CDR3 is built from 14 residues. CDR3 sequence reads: CASSLMTGVNEQYF. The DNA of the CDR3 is TGTGCCAGCAGCCTCATGACAGGGGTGAACGAGCAGTACTTC.

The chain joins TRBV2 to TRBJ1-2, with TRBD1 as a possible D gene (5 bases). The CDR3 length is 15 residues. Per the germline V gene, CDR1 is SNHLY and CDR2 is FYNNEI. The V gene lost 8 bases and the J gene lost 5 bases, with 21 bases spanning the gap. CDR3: CASGSAGLLSYGYTF. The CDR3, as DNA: TGTGCCAGCGGGTCGGCGGGGCTCCTCTCATATGGCTACACCTTC.

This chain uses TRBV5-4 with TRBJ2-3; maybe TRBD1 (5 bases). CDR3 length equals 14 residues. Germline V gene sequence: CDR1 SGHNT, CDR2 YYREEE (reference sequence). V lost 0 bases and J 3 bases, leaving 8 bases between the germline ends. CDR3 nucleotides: TGTGCCAGCAGCTTGGAGCAGGGAACAGATACGCAGTATTTT. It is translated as CASSLEQGTDTQYF. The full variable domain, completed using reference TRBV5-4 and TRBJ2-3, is ETGVTQSPTHLIKTRGQQVTLRCSSQSGHNTVSWYQQALGQGPQFIFQYYREEENGRGNFPPRFSGLQFPNYSSELNVNALELDDSALYLCASSLEQGTDTQYFGPGTRLTVL.

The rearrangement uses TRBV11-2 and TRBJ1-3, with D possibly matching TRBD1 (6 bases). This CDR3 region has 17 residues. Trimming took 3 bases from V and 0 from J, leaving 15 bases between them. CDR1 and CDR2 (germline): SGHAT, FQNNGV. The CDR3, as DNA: TGTGCCAGCAGCTTGTCATCGGGGGCCAGCTCTGGAAACACCATATATTTT. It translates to CASSLSSGASSGNTIYF.

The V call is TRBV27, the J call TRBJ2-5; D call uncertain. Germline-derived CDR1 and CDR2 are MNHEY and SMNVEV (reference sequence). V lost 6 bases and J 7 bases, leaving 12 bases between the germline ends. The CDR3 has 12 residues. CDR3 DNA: TGTGCCAGCAGGCGCATCTCGGGGACCCAGTACTTC. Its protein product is CASRRISGTQYF.

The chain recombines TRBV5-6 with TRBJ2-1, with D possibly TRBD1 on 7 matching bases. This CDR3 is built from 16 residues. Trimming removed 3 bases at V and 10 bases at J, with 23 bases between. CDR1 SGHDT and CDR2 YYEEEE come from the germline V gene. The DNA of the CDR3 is TGTGCCAGCAGCTCCCCCTCTATCCGGGGGACAGACGAGCAGTTCTTC. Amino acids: CASSSPSIRGTDEQFF.

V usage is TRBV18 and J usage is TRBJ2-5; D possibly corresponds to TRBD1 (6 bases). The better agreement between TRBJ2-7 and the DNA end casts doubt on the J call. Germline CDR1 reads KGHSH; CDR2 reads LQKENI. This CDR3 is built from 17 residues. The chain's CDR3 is CASSPNLRDTVSYEQYF. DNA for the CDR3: TGTGCCAGCTCACCCAACCTAAGGGACACAGTCTCCTACGAGCAGTACTTC.

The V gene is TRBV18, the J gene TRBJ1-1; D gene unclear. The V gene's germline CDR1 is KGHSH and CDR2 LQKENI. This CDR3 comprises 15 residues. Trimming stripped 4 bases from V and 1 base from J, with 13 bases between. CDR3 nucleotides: TGTGCCAGCTCACAAGCGGCGGGGAGGAACACTGAAGCTTTCTTT. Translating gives CASSQAAGRNTEAFF.

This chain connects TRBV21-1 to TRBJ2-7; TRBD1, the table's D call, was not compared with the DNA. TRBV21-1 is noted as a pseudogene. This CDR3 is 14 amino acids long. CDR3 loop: CASSKVGQDYEQYF. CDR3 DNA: TGTGCCAGCAGCAAAGTAGGCCAGGACTACGAGCAGTACTTC.

CDR3 nucleotide sequence: TGTGCCAGCAATGACAGGGGGCTGAATTCACCCCTCCACTTT. Its protein product is CASNDRGLNSPLHF. The V gene is TRBV27, the J gene TRBJ1-6; 10 bases are a match to TRBD1. Germline CDR1 is MNHEY and CDR2 is SMNVEV (reference sequence). J gave up 7 bases and V 7 bases, and 4 bases lay outside the gene matches. The CDR3 sequence is 14 residues long.

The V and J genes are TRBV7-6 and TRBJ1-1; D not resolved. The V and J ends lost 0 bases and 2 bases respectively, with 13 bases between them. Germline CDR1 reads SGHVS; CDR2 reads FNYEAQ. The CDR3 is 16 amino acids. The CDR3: CASSLAVGTANTEAFF. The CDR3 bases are TGTGCCAGCAGCTTAGCGGTTGGTACGGCTAACACTGAAGCTTTCTTT. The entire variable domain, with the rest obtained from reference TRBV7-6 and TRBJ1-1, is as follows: GAGVSQSPRYKVTKRGQDVALRCDPISGHVSLYWYRQALGQGPEFLTYFNYEAQQDKSGLPNDRFSAERPEGSISTLTIQRTEQRDSAMYRCASSLAVGTANTEAFFGQGTRLTVV.

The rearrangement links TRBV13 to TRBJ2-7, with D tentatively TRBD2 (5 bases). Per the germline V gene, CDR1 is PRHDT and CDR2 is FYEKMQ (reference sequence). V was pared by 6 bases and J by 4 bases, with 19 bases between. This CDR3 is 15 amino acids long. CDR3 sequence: CASSHGPYRGYEQYF. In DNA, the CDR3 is TGTGCCAGCAGTCACGGGCCGTACAGAGGGTACGAGCAGTACTTC. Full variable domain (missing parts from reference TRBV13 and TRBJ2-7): AAGVIQSPRHLIKEKRETATLKCYPIPRHDTVYWYQQGPGQDPQFLISFYEKMQSDKGSIPDRFSAQQFSDYHSELNMSSLELGDSALYFCASSHGPYRGYEQYFGPGTRLTVT.

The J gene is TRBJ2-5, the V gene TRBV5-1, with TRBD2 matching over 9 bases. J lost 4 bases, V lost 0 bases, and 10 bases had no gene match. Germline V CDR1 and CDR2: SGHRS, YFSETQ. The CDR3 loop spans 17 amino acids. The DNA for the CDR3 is TGCGCCAGCAGCTTGGGGGACATGACGCGGGAGGGAGAGACCCAGTACTTC. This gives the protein CASSLGDMTREGETQYF.

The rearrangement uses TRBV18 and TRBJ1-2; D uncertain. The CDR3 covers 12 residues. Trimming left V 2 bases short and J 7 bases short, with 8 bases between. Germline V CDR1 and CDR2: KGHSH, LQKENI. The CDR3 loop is CASSPSGPGYTF. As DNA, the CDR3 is TGTGCCAGCTCACCATCCGGCCCTGGCTACACCTTC.

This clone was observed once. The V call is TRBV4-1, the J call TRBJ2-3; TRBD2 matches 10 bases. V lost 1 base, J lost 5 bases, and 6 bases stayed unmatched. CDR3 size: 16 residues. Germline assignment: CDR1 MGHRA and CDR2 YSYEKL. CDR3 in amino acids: CASSQASGGAGDTQYF. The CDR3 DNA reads TGCGCCAGCAGCCAAGCGAGCGGGGGGGCCGGAGATACGCAGTATTTT.

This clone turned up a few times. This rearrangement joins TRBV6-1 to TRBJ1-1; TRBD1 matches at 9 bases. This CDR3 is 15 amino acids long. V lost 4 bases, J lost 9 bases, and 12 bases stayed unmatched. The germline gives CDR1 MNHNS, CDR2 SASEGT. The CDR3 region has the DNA TGTGCCAGCAGTGGAAGTCGACCAGGGACAGGGAAAGCTTTCTTT. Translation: CASSGSRPGTGKAFF.

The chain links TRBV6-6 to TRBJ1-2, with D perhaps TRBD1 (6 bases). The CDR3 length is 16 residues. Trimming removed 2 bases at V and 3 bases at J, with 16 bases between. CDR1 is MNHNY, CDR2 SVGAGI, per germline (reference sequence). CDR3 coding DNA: TGTGCCAGCAGTTACCCGAGGAACAGGGTCGACTATGGCTACACCTTC. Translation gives CASSYPRNRVDYGYTF.

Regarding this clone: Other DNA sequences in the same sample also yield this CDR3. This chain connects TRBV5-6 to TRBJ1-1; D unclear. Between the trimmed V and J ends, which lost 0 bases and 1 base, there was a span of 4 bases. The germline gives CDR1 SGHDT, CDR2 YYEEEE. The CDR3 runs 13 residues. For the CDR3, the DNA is TGTGCCAGCAGCTTGGGGGGGAACACTGAAGCTTTCTTT. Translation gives CASSLGGNTEAFF.